This T cell receptor beta chain was obtained from a study of cytomegalovirus exposure and HLA in healthy donors. Study-level points and caveats: The study dropped some indistinguishable V segments, TRBV6-2 and TRBV6-3 among them. According to the study, around 150 TCR beta chains were cytomegalovirus-associated. TCR association rates varied by HLA locus in a later analysis, with DRB1 highest and HLA-C lowest.

Of note for this clone: Its antigen is currently unknown.

This CDR3 is built from 14 residues. Trimming left V 5 bases short and J 5 bases short, with 13 bases between. The germline gives CDR1 MGHDK, CDR2 SYGVNS. Every donor was a healthy person donating bone marrow. PCR used 60 Vbeta primers and 13 Jbeta primers. Clones were sequenced by immunoSEQ multiplex PCR, and TCRdb holds only the in-frame ones, with some missing. The sample has under 150,000 clones; about 80% are singletons. The chain carries TRBV25-1 and TRBJ2-1; D perhaps matches TRBD1 (6 bases). The source is a male donor in good health and CMV-seronegative. The sample taken for sequencing was PBMCs. Written as DNA, the CDR3 is TGTGCCAGCAGTAGATCTCGACAGGACAATGAGCAGTTCTTC. Protein: CASSRSRQDNEQFF. The full variable domain, its missing parts supplied by reference TRBV25-1 and TRBJ2-1, is EADIYQTPRYLVIGTGKKITLECSQTMGHDKMYWYQQDPGMELHLIHYSYGVNSTEKGDLSSESTVSRIRTEHFPLTLESARPSHTSQYLCASSRSRQDNEQFFGPGTRLTVL.